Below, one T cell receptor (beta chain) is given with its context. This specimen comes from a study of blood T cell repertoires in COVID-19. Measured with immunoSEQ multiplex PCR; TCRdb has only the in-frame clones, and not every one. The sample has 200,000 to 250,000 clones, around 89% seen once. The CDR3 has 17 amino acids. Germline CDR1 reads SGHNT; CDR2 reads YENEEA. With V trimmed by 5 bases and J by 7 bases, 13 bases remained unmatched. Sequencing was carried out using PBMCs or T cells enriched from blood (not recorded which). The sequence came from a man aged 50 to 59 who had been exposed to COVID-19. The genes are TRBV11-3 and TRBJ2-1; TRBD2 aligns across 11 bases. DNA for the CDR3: TGTGCCAGCAGCATCTATTCCACTAGCGGGAGAGGGAATGAGCAGTTCTTC. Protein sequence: CASSIYSTSGRGNEQFF.